This record concerns one T cell receptor (beta chain) sequence. This specimen belongs to a study of blood T cell repertoires in COVID-19. For the study at large: Sites in the United States, Italy and Spain provided acute and convalescent COVID-19 samples. Sources were T cells, B-cell-depleted T cells, or PBMCs; the material itself was cDNA or gDNA.

The CDR3 has 16 residues. Germline V CDR1 and CDR2: SGHRS, YFSETQ. V lost 0 bases and J 8 bases, leaving 15 bases between the germline ends. Authors' methods: The assay estimated nucleated cells by amplifying reference gene primers. Measured with immunoSEQ multiplex PCR; TCRdb has only the in-frame clones, and not every one. That table furnishes V, J and clone size, whereas the DNA furnished D and trimming. The sample carries about 340,000 clones, around 91% recorded once. The rearrangement joins TRBV5-1 to TRBJ1-6; no definite D call. The sequence was obtained from a woman between 18 and 29 years old who had recovered from COVID-19. The sample taken for sequencing was peripheral blood. The CDR3 DNA reads TGCGCCAGCAGCTTGGTATATGCCGGGGTGGATTCACCCCTCCACTTT. Protein product: CASSLVYAGVDSPLHF.